A single sample is the source of the 5 T cell receptor beta chains below, sequenced in a study of blood T cell repertoires in COVID-19 (dated by TCRdb to about 2020). Library method: the immunoSEQ multiplex PCR assay. TCRdb took this table from immuneACCESS and kept in-frame rearrangements with V and J called. Such tables lack part of the clones; where checked against another copy, unresolved V genes explain under half of the gap, and the rest is unexplained. This sample gives roughly 120,000 clones in total; about 91% of them show up just once. The top ten clones comprise about 1% of the sample. Source material: peripheral blood. The receptors shown here come from a woman aged 50 to 65 with active or convalescent COVID-19.

The V call is TRBV7-3, the J call TRBJ1-6; 8 bases agree with TRBD1. The J segment lost 6 bases and the V segment lost 5 bases, leaving 3 bases of the junction unmatched. This CDR3 region has 14 residues. Germline CDR1 and CDR2: SGHTA and FQGTGA. CDR3 loop: CASSDRGPNSPLHF. DNA for the CDR3: TGTGCCAGCAGCGACAGGGGACCTAATTCACCCCTCCACTTT.

The chain recombines TRBV18 with TRBJ2-6; TRBD1 is a possible D gene (5 bases). CDR3 length equals 17 residues. V was clipped by 4 bases and J by 11 bases, with 24 bases between them. The germline gives CDR1 KGHSH, CDR2 LQKENI. The CDR3 region is CASSQNPPAGLGDVLTF. Here the CDR3 DNA reads TGTGCCAGCTCACAGAACCCCCCAGCCGGGCTAGGGGACGTCCTGACTTTC.

CDR3 nucleotides: TGCGCCAGCAGCTCCACTAAATCCTACGGAGAGCAGTACTTC. Its protein product is CASSSTKSYGEQYF. This chain links TRBV5-1 with TRBJ2-7; D gene uncertain. The germline CDR1 and CDR2 sequences are SGHRS and YFSETQ. Trimming shortened V by 3 bases and J by 7 bases, and 17 bases separated the two germline ends. This CDR3 is 14 amino acids long.

The rearrangement joins TRBV9 to TRBJ2-7; a weak D match, TRBD2 (5 bases). This CDR3 is built from 14 residues. V gave up 0 bases and J gave up 4 bases, with 11 bases separating them. Germline V gene sequence: CDR1 SGDLS, CDR2 YYNGEE. CDR3 coding DNA: TGTGCCAGCAGCGTAGGAGGGAGAGGGTACGAGCAGTACTTC. Amino acids: CASSVGGRGYEQYF.

The chain couples TRBV9 to TRBJ2-3; TRBD2 matches at 12 bases. V dropped 5 bases and J dropped 3; count of bases not matched to a gene: 10. Germline-derived CDR1 and CDR2 are SGDLS and YYNGEE. CDR3 length: 17 amino acids. Here the CDR3 DNA reads TGTGCCAGCAGGCCACTAGCGGGAGGACCTAGTACAGATACGCAGTATTTT. This translates into CASRPLAGGPSTDTQYF. Full variable domain (outside the CDR3, taken from reference TRBV9 and TRBJ2-3): DSGVTQTPKHLITATGQRVTLRCSPRSGDLSVYWYQQSLDQGLQFLIQYYNGEERAKGNILERFSAQQFPDLHSELNLSSLELGDSALYFCASRPLAGGPSTDTQYFGPGTRLTVL.